This T cell receptor (beta chain) stems from a study of shared clonotypes between healthy human individuals. In germline, CDR1 is SGHRS, CDR2 YFSETQ. The V end lost 6 bases, the J end lost 7 bases, and 10 bases lay between the germline ends. CDR3 length: 11 residues. The table came from immunoSEQ multiplex PCR; TCRdb's copy has only in-frame clones and leaves some out. The table records nearly 750,000 clones, around 77% of them present only once. The chain joins TRBV5-1 to TRBJ2-5; TRBD2 is a possible D gene (6 bases). The sequencing input was memory CD4+ T cells sorted from blood. Described subset: CD45RA-negative fraction. The receptor comes from a woman under 40 in good health. Here the CDR3 DNA reads TGCGCCAGCACAGGCGGGGCGACCCAGTACTTC. This encodes CASTGGATQYF.